This T cell receptor (beta chain) was retrieved from a study of spatial heterogeneity in lung cancer. Each CDR3 protein gets one entry after TCRdb re-called the 5' RACE reads with MiXCR. The sample lists approximately 100,000 distinct CDR3 sequences, roughly a fifth occurring once. Stated time point: blood at routine non-recurrence follow-up after resection. V was pared by 5 bases and J by 0 bases, with 7 bases of the junction left unmatched. This CDR3 has 16 residues. Germline V gene sequence: CDR1 SGHTA, CDR2 FQGNSA. There are a few counts of this clonotype. This rearrangement joins TRBV7-2 to TRBJ2-4; 7 bases line up with TRBD1. This material consisted of PBMCs, taken at follow-up. This receptor was taken from a male donor with early-stage non-small cell lung cancer. The CDR3 sequence: CASSTGQDLAKNIQYF. The DNA of the CDR3 is TGTGCCAGCAGCACCGGACAGGACCTAGCCAAAAACATTCAGTACTTC.